What follows describes a single T cell receptor beta chain. Its matching antigen is unknown. The CDR3 is made up of 20 amino acids. CDR1 is LNHDA, CDR2 SQIVND, per germline (reference sequence). Trimming removed 10 bases from V and 1 base from J; junction bases left unmatched: 20. The sample comes from a study of cytomegalovirus exposure and HLA in healthy donors. Assay: immunoSEQ multiplex PCR; the TCRdb copy retains only in-frame clones and omits some. The sample has 250,000 to 350,000 clones; around 90% are singletons. Study observations and caveats: Altogether, some 160 TCR beta chains were recorded as cytomegalovirus-associated. Diagnosis of cytomegalovirus status made by the classifier reportedly showed high specificity and sensitivity. The finding came from a later analysis; first-cohort TCR clusters tended to co-occur in the roughly 120 validation repertoires.

The rearrangement links TRBV19 to TRBJ1-5, with 12 bases lining up with TRBD1. The material sequenced was PBMCs. The clonotype comes from a man younger than 40 in good health and CMV-seronegative. The CDR3, as DNA: TGTGCCACCCAGATCGTCGGACGGGACAGGGGGCTCGGCAGCAATCAGCCCCAGCATTTT. It specifies CATQIVGRDRGLGSNQPQHF.